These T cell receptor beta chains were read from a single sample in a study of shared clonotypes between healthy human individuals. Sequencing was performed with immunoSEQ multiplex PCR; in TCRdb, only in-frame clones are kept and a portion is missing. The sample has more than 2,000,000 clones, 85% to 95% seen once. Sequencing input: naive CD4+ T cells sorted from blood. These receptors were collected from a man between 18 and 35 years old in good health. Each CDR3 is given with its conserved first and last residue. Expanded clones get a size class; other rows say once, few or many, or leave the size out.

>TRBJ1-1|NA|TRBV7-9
CASHPGRFDTEAFF
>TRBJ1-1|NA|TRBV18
CASSPPYAGAMNTEAFF
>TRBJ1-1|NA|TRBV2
CARGRDTEAFF
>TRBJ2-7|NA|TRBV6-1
CASSESQTSWTSRYF
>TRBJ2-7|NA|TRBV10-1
CASSETLQGAYEQYF
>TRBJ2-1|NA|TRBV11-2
CASSPLAGAYNEQFF
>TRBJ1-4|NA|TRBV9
CASTPSGQGREKLFF
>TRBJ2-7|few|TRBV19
CASSRGLEQYF
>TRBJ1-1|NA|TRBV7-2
CASSLMMAKNTEAFF
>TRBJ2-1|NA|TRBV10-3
CAIRGTYPDNEQFF
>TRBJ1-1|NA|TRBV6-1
CASSVDRGSAFF
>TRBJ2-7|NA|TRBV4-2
CASSQVSEREGRWGEQYF
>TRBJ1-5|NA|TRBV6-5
CASSFQGSNQPQHF
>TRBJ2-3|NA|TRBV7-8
CASSPRTGDTQYF
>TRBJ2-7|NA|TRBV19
CASSRASSYEQYF
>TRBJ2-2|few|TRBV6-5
CASSPSDWESWELFF
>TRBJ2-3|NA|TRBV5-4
CASSSHSGRASDTQYF
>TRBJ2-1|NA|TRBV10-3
CAINYSGTNEQFF
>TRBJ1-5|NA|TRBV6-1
CASSGPGKNSNQPQHF
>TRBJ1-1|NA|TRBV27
CASSLSWGRDEAFF
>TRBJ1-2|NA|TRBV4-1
CASSQAAQVNYGYTF
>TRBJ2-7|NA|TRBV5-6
CASSSYYEQYF
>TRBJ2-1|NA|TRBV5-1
CASSLGPPNNEQFF
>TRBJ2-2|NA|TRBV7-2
CASSLALNTGELFF
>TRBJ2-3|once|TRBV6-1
CASSGATDTQYF
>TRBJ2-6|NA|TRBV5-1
CASSLGTAGANVLTF
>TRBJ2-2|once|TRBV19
CASSFTGGDTGELFF
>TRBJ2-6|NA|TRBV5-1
CASSRQVSSGANVLTF
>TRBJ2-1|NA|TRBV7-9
CASSEGYGQFF
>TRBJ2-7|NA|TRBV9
CASSSGTSGSRDEQYF
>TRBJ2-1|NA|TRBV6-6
CATLDRGSYNEQFF
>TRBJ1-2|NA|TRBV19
CASSMFLTTSRGYFDGYTF
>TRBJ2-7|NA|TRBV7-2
CASSLATSTPYEQYF
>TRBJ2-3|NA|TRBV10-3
CAISRGGGAFTDTQYF
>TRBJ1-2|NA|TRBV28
CASSGSGQGYGYTF
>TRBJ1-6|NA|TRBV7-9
CASSSTSGTGGFGSPLHF
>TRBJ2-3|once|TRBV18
CASSPTSTDTQYF
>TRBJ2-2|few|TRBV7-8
CASSPLELPRTGELFF
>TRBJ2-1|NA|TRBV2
CASSVQRGGLNEQFF
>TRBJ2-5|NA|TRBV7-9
CASSLSRQETQYF